This T cell receptor (beta chain) is from a study of molecular identifiers for immune sequencing clone quantification. Study background: The replicate experiment used RNA from about 21,000 or 97,000 naive CD8 cells. This RNA was split into five aliquots, and four of them were sequenced.

Previously described methods and listed TCR primers were used for bulk TCR libraries. Each CDR3 protein is one row after TCRdb ran MiXCR on the PCR reads. The top ten clones hold over 1.5% of a sample with approximately 54,000 distinct CDR3 sequences, about 23% of them seen once. Comments on this clonotype: The target antigen is unknown. An end of the junction does not agree with germline; a read error may underlie this.

Germline loops: CDR1 MGHRA, CDR2 YSYEKL. CDR3 length: 13 residues. The study, taken as a whole, reports: Clones above 20 RNA copies contained over 99% of effector molecules and under 1% of naive molecules.

It was from 20,000 to 1,000,000 sorted cells, with 10%, 30% or 50% RNA, that naive CD8 libraries came. J is TRBJ1-5 and V is TRBV4-1; D may be TRBD1 (6 bases). The TCR comes from a human donor in good health. Some libraries in this study had Jurkat cell RNA spiked in. The material sequenced was naive CD8+ T cells from blood, with Jurkat cell RNA spiked in. Regarding subset: FACS-sorted CD8+CD4-CCR7+CD45RA+ naive T cells. The CDR3 bases are TGCGCCAGCCGCCAAGCCGGGGGCCAGCCCCAGCATTTT. The encoded protein is CASRQAGGQPQHF.